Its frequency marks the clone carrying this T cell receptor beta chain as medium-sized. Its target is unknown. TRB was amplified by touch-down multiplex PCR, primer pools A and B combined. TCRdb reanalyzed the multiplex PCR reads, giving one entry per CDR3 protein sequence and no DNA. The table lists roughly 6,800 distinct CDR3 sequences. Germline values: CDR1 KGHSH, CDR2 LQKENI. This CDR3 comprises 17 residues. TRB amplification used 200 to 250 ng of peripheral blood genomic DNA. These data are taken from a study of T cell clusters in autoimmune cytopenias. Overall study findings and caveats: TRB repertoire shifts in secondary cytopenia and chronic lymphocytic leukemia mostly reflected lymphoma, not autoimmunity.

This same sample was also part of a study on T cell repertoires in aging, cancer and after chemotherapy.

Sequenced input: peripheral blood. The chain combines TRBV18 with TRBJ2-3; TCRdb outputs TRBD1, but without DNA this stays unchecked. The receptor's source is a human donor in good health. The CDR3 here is CASSPRGTGGSTDTQYF. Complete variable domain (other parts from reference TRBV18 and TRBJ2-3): NAGVMQNPRHLVRRRGQEARLRCSPMKGHSHVYWYRQLPEEGLKFMVYLQKENIIDESGMPKERFSAEFPKEGPSILRIQQVVRGDSAAYFCASSPRGTGGSTDTQYFGPGTRLTVL.